What follows are 11 T cell receptor beta chains derived from one specimen sequenced in a study of shared clonotypes between healthy human individuals. Produced via immunoSEQ multiplex PCR; TCRdb's table is partial and in-frame only. Among about 1 million clones listed, around 76% were seen once. The specimen was memory CD4+ T cells sorted from blood. Sample subset: CD45RA-negative fraction. The receptors originated from a man younger than 30 in good health.

This clone has a single count. This chain joins TRBV11-2 and TRBJ1-1; tentative D call: TRBD1 (5 bases). CDR1 and CDR2 from the germline V gene are SGHAT and FQNNGV. This CDR3 contains 15 residues. V was cut by 0 bases and J by 5 bases, with 13 bases left in between. The CDR3 protein is CASSLDRGGRTEAFF. Written as DNA, the CDR3 is TGTGCCAGCAGCTTAGATCGGGGGGGGAGGACTGAAGCTTTCTTT.

The V call is TRBV10-2, the J call TRBJ1-1; no clear D gene. The germline CDR1 and CDR2 sequences are WSHSY and SAAADI. The V end lost 4 bases, the J end lost 0 bases, and 9 bases lay between the germline ends. CDR3 size: 14 residues. CDR3 sequence reads: CASSGQALNTEAFF. The CDR3 coding sequence is TGCGCCAGCAGTGGGCAGGCCCTGAACACTGAAGCTTTCTTT.

The chain joins TRBV5-1 to TRBJ2-7, with D uncertain. This CDR3 spans 15 amino acids. The germline V gene encodes CDR1 SGHRS and CDR2 YFSETQ. The V end was cut by 5 bases, the J end by 2 bases, with 17 bases between. CDR3 DNA sequence: TGCGCCAGCAGGTTGAACAGTGGTGGCCCCTACGAGCAGTACTTC. The encoded protein is CASRLNSGGPYEQYF.

This clone was observed a few times. V usage is TRBV5-1 and J usage is TRBJ2-1; possibly TRBD1 for D (5 bases). Trimming took 1 base from V and 9 from J, leaving 14 bases between them. Germline-derived CDR1 and CDR2 are SGHRS and YFSETQ. The CDR3 is 14 amino acids. The CDR3 bases are TGCGCCAGCAGCTTGTCCCTGACAGAAGGTGAGCAGTTCTTC. As protein: CASSLSLTEGEQFF.

The rearrangement joins TRBV29-1 to TRBJ2-7, with TRBD1 matching 7 bases. The CDR3 is 13 residues long. V lost 6 bases and J lost 4; bases outside the gene matches: 9. The germline gives CDR1 SQVTM, CDR2 ANQGSEA. The CDR3 region has the DNA TGCAGCGTCCAGACAGGGAAGAGTTACGAGCAGTACTTC. This codes for CSVQTGKSYEQYF.

This clone was seen only a few times. The chain has TRBV7-6 and TRBJ2-1, with D tentatively TRBD1 (5 bases). Trimming shortened V by 1 base and J by 10 bases, and 14 bases separated the two germline ends. This CDR3 comprises 14 residues. Germline CDR1 is SGHVS and CDR2 is FNYEAQ. The CDR3 loop reads CASSLVVGVLEQFF. The DNA of the CDR3 is TGTGCCAGCAGCTTAGTTGTAGGGGTCCTCGAGCAGTTCTTC.

V usage is TRBV5-6 and J usage is TRBJ2-7; TRBD2 agrees at 10 bases. CDR3 length: 15 amino acids. V lost 6 bases to trimming and J lost 0 bases; unmatched junction nucleotides: 6. Looked up from germline, CDR1 is SGHDT and CDR2 is YYEEEE. The CDR3 is CASTRLAGASYEQYF. The CDR3 DNA reads as TGTGCCAGCACCCGCCTAGCGGGGGCCTCCTACGAGCAGTACTTC.

This chain links TRBV25-1 with TRBJ2-7; tentative D call: TRBD1 (6 bases). This CDR3 contains 15 residues. Germline V gene sequence: CDR1 MGHDK, CDR2 SYGVNS. V shed 6 bases and J shed 0 bases, with 15 bases lying between them. The CDR3 region has the DNA TGTGCCAGCAGATCCACCGGGACATCCTCCTACGAGCAGTACTTC. Translation gives CASRSTGTSSYEQYF.

This chain uses TRBV19 with TRBJ1-1; D call uncertain. Trimming pared 6 bases from V and 0 bases from J, leaving 8 bases between. The CDR3 is made up of 13 amino acids. Germline V gives CDR1 LNHDA, CDR2 SQIVND (reference sequence). The CDR3 sequence: CASSPGVNTEAFF. CDR3 in DNA: TGTGCCAGTAGCCCGGGAGTGAACACTGAAGCTTTCTTT.

V usage is TRBV5-1 and J usage is TRBJ1-2; weak D call: TRBD1 (6 bases). Trimming took off 0 bases at V and 5 bases at J, with 14 bases between the two ends. Looked up from germline, CDR1 is SGHRS and CDR2 is YFSETQ. CDR3 length: 15 amino acids. The CDR3 region is CASSLGGRGVYGYTF. The CDR3 DNA is TGCGCCAGCAGCTTGGGCGGCAGGGGAGTTTATGGCTACACCTTC.

This clone was seen at least ten times. The rearrangement links TRBV6-5 to TRBJ1-1, with D uncertain. Per the germline V gene, CDR1 is MNHEY and CDR2 is SVGAGI. V lost 2 bases and J 4 bases, leaving 8 bases between the germline ends. The CDR3 spans 13 residues. The CDR3 DNA sequence: TGTGCCAGCAGTTACGTTCCGGGCACTGAAGCTTTCTTT. It encodes CASSYVPGTEAFF.